This T cell receptor beta chain was sequenced for a study of blood T cells in healthy people across ages. Study-wide findings and caveats: Naive T cell percentage showed a strong correlation with the diversity of TCR beta.

Primed by a sample-barcoded 5' primer and a J-beta primer mix, a second PCR proceeded for about 7 to 11 cycles. Template switching added a 12-random-nucleotide identifier to every cDNA molecule. TCRdb used MiXCR to reprocess the 5' RACE reads, holding one entry per CDR3 protein. The top ten hold approximately 2% of the sample, which has 1.5 million to 2 million distinct CDR3 sequences, around half seen once. Donors ranged from about 6 to 95 years old and were healthy Caucasians in Russia. A remark on this clonotype: Its target is unknown.

Specimen: blood. The TCR was taken from a woman in her forties in good health.

Here the CDR3 reads CASSLRRTSGPLHSGNEQFF. DNA of the CDR3: TGTGCCAGCAGCTTACGCAGGACTAGCGGGCCTCTCCATTCGGGCAATGAGCAGTTCTTC. The chain couples TRBV7-2 to TRBJ2-1; 11 bases map to TRBD2. The CDR3 covers 20 residues. Germline V CDR1 and CDR2: SGHTA, FQGNSA. The ends lost 2 bases at V and 6 bases at J; junction bases unmatched: 18. The full variable domain, rest sourced from reference TRBV7-2 and TRBJ2-1, is GAGVSQSPSNKVTEKGKDVELRCDPISGHTALYWYRQSLGQGLEFLIYFQGNSAPDKSGLPSDRFSAERTGGSVSTLTIQRTQQEDSAVYLCASSLRRTSGPLHSGNEQFFGPGTRLTVL.